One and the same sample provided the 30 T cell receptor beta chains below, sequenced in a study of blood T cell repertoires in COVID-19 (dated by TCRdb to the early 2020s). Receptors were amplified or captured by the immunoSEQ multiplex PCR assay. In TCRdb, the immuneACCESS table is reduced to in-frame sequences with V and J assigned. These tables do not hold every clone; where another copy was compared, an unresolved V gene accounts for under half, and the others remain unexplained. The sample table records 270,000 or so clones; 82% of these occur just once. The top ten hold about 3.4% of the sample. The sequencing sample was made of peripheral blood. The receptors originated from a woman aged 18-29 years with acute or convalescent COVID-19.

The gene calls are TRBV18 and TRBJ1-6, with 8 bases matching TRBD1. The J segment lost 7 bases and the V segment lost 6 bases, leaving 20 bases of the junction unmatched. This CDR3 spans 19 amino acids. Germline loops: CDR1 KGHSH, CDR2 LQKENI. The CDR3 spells CASSRTGTGEGGINSPLHF. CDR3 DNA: TGTGCCAGCTCGCGAACCGGGACAGGAGAAGGGGGAATCAATTCACCCCTCCACTTT. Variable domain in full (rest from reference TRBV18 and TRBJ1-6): NAGVMQNPRHLVRRRGQEARLRCSPMKGHSHVYWYRQLPEEGLKFMVYLQKENIIDESGMPKERFSAEFPKEGPSILRIQQVVRGDSAAYFCASSRTGTGEGGINSPLHFGNGTRLTVT.

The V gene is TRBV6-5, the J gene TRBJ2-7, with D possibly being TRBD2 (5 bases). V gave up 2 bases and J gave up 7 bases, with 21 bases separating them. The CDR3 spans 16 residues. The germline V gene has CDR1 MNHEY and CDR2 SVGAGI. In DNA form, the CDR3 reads TGTGCCAGCAGTTACGCTACTAGTTGGGCCTCCCGGGAGCAGTACTTC. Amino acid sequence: CASSYATSWASREQYF.

CDR3 loop: CASSLYTGSHEQYF. The CDR3 nucleotides read TGTGCCAGCAGCTTGTATACAGGGAGCCACGAGCAGTACTTC. The rearrangement joins TRBV5-4 to TRBJ2-7; perhaps TRBD1 as D (6 bases). The germline V gene has CDR1 SGHNT and CDR2 YYREEE (reference sequence). CDR3 length: 14 amino acids. Trimming stripped 1 base from V and 5 bases from J, with 13 bases between.

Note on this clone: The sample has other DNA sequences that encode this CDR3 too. Written as DNA, the CDR3 is TGTGCCAGTAGTATTATAGTCTCTGGGGCCAACGTCCTGACTTTC. Its translation: CASSIIVSGANVLTF. This chain connects TRBV19 to TRBJ2-6, with no clear D. The V end lost 3 bases, the J end lost 0 bases, and 6 bases lay between the germline ends. The CDR3 has 15 amino acids. CDR1 is LNHDA, CDR2 SQIVND, per germline (reference sequence).

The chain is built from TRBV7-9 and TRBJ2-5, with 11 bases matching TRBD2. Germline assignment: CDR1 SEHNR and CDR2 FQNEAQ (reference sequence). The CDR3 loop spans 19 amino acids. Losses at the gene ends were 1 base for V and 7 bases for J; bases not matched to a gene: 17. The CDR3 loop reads CASSLVGRTSGFRWGTQYF. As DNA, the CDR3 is TGTGCCAGCAGCTTAGTAGGAAGGACTAGCGGGTTCAGATGGGGGACCCAGTACTTC.

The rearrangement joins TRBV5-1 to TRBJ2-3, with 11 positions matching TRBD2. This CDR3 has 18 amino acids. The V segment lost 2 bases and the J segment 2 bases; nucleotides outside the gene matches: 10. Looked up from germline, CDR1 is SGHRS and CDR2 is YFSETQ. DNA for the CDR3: TGCGCCAGCAGCTTTCTTCTGGTGACTAGCGGGGACACAGATACGCAGTATTTT. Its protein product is CASSFLLVTSGDTDTQYF.

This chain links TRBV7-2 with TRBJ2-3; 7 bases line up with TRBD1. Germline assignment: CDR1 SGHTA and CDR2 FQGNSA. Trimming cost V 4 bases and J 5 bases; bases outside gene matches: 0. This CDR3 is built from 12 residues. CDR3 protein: CASSSGGDTQYF. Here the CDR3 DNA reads TGTGCCAGCAGCTCAGGGGGAGATACGCAGTATTTT.

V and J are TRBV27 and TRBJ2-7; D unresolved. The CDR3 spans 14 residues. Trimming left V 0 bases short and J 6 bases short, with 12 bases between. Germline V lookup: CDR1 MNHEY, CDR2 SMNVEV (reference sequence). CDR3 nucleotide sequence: TGTGCCAGCAGTTTATCGCTTGCAGGCTCCGAGCAGTACTTC. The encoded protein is CASSLSLAGSEQYF.

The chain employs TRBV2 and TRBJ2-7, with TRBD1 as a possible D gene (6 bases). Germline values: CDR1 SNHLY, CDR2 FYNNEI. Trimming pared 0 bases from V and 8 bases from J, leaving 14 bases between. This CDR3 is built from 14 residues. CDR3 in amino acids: CASSEALGQGKQYF. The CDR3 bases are TGTGCCAGCAGTGAAGCGCTTGGGCAGGGGAAGCAGTACTTC.

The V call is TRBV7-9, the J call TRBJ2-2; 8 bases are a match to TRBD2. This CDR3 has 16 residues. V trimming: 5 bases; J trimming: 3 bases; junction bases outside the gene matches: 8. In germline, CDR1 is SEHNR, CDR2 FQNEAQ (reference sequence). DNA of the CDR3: TGTGCCAGCAGCCCACGAGGACTAGCCGACACCGGGGAGCTGTTTTTT. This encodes CASSPRGLADTGELFF.

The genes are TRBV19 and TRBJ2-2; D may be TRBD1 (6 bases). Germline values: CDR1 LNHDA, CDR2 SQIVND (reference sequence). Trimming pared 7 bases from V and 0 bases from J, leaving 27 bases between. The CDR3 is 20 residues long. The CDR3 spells CASTPYGVGVRGANTGELFF. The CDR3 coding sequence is TGTGCCAGTACCCCCTATGGGGTCGGGGTCAGGGGCGCGAACACCGGGGAGCTGTTTTTT.

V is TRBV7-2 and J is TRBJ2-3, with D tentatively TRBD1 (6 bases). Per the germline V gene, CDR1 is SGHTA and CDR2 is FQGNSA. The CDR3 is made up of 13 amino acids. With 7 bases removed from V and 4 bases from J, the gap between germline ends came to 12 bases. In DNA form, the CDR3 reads TGTGCCAGCACCGGACAGTCTTCAGATACGCAGTATTTT. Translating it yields CASTGQSSDTQYF.

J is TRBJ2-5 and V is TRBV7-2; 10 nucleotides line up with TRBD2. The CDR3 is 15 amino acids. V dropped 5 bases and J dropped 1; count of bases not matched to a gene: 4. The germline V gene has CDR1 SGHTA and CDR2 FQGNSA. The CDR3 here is CASSLWTSGQETQYF. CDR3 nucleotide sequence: TGTGCCAGCAGCCTGTGGACTAGCGGCCAAGAGACCCAGTACTTC.

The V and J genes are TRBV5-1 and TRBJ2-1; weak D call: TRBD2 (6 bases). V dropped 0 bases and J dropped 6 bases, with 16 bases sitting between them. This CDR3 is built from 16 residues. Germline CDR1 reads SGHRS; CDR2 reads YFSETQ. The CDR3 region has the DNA TGCGCCAGCAGCTTGGCAGCGGAGGGGTTAGGCAATGAGCAGTTCTTC. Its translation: CASSLAAEGLGNEQFF.

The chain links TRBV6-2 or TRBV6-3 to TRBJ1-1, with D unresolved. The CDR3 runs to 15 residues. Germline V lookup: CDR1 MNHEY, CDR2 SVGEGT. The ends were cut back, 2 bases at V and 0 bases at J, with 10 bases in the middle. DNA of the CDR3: TGTGCCAGCAGTTACGTGCGGAGCATGAACACTGAAGCTTTCTTT. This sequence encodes CASSYVRSMNTEAFF.

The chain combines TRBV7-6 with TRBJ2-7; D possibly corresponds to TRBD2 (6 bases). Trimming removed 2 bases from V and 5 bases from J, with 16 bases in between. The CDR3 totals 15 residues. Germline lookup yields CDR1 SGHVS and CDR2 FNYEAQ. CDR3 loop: CASSLFYGLTNEQYF. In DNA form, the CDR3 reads TGTGCCAGCAGCTTATTCTATGGACTAACGAACGAGCAGTACTTC.

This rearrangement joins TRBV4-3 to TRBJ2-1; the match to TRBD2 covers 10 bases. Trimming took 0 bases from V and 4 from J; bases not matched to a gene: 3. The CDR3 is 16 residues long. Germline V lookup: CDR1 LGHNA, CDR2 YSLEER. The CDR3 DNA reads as TGCGCCAGCAGCCAAGAAGCGGGAGGGCAATACAATGAGCAGTTCTTC. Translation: CASSQEAGGQYNEQFF.

CDR3 sequence reads: CASSFGERNNEQFF. In DNA, the CDR3 is TGCGCCAGCAGCTTCGGGGAGCGGAACAATGAGCAGTTCTTC. The genes are TRBV5-1 and TRBJ2-1, with D tentatively TRBD2 (5 bases). V was pared by 2 bases and J by 5 bases, with 11 bases between. The CDR3 spans 14 residues. Germline-derived CDR1 and CDR2 are SGHRS and YFSETQ.

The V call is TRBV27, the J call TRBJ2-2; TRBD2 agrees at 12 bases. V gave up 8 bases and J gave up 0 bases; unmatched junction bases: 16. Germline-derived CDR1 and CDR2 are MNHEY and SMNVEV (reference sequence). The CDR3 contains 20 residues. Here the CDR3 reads CASRGNPTSGRTANTGELFF. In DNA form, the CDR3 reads TGTGCCAGCCGCGGGAACCCGACTAGCGGGAGAACCGCGAACACCGGGGAGCTGTTTTTT.

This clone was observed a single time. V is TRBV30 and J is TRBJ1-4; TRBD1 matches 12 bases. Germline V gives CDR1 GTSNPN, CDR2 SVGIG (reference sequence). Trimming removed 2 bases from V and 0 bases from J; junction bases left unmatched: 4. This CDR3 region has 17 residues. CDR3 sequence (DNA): TGTGCCTGGAGTCTCTGGGACAGGGGGCCAACTAATGAAAAACTGTTTTTT. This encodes CAWSLWDRGPTNEKLFF.

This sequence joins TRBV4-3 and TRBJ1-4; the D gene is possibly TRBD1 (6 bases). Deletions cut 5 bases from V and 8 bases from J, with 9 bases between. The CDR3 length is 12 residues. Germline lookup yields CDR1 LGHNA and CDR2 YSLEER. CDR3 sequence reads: CASSGQGEKLFF. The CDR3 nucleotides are TGCGCCAGCAGCGGGCAGGGGGAAAAACTGTTTTTT.

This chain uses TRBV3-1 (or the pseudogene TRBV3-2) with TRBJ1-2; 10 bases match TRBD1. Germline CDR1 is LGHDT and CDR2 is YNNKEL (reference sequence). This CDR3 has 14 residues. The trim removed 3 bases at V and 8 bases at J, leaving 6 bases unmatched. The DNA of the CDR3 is TGTGCCAGCAGCCACCTCGACAGGGGGCTCGGCTACACCTTC. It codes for CASSHLDRGLGYTF.

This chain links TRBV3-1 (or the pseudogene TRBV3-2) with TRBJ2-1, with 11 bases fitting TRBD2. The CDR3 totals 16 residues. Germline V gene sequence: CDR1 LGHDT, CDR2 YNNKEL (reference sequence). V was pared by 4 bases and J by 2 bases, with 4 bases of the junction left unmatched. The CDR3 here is CASSPGLAGPYNEQFF. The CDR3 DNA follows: TGTGCCAGCAGCCCTGGACTAGCGGGCCCCTACAATGAGCAGTTCTTC.

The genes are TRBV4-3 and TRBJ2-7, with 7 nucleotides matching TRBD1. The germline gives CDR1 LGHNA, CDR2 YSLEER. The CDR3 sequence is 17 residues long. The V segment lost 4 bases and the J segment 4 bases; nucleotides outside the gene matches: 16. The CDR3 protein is CASSPGTEYSWRYEQYF. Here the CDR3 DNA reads TGCGCCAGCAGCCCCGGGACAGAGTACTCGTGGAGGTACGAGCAGTACTTC.

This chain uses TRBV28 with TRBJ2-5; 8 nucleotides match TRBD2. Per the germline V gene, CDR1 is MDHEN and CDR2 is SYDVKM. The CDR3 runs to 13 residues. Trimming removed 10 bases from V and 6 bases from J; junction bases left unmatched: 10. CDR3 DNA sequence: TGTGCCACCCTGGGACTAGGACGTAAGACCCAGTACTTC. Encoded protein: CATLGLGRKTQYF.

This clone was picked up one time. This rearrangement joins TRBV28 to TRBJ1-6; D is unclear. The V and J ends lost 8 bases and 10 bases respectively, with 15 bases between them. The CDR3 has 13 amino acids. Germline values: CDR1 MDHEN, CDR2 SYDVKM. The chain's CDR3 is CASSQLGRSPLHF. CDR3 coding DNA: TGTGCCAGCTCCCAGCTAGGGAGGTCACCCCTCCACTTT. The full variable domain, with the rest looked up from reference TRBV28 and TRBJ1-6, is DVKVTQSSRYLVKRTGEKVFLECVQDMDHENMFWYRQDPGLGLRLIYFSYDVKMKEKGDIPEGYSVSREKKERFSLILESASTNQTSMYLCASSQLGRSPLHFGNGTRLTVT.

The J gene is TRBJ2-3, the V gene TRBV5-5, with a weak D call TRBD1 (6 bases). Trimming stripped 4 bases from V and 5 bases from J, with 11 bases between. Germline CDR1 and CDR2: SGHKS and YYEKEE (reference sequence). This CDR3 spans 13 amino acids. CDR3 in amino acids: CASSLSRGDTQYF. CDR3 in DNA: TGTGCCAGCAGCCTATCCAGGGGAGATACGCAGTATTTT. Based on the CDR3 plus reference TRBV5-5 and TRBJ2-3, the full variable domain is DAGVTQSPTHLIKTRGQQVTLRCSPISGHKSVSWYQQVLGQGPQFIFQYYEKEERGRGNFPDRFSARQFPNYSSELNVNALLLGDSALYLCASSLSRGDTQYFGPGTRLTVL.

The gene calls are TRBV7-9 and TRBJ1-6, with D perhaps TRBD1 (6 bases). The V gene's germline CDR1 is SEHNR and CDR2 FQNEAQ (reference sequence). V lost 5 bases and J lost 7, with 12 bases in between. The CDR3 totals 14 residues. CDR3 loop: CASSQGPENSPLHF. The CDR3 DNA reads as TGTGCCAGCAGCCAGGGGCCAGAAAATTCACCCCTCCACTTT.

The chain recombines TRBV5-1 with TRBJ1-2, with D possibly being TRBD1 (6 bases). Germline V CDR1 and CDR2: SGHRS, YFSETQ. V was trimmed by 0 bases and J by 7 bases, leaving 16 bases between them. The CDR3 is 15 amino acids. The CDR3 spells CASSLARRTASGYTF. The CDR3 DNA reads TGCGCCAGCAGCTTGGCCCGCCGGACAGCGTCTGGCTACACCTTC.

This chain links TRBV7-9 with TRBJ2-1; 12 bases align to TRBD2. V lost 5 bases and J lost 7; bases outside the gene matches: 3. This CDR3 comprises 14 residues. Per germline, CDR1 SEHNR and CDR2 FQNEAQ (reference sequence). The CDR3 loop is CASSPGTSGNEQFF. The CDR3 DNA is TGTGCCAGCAGCCCTGGGACTAGCGGGAATGAGCAGTTCTTC.